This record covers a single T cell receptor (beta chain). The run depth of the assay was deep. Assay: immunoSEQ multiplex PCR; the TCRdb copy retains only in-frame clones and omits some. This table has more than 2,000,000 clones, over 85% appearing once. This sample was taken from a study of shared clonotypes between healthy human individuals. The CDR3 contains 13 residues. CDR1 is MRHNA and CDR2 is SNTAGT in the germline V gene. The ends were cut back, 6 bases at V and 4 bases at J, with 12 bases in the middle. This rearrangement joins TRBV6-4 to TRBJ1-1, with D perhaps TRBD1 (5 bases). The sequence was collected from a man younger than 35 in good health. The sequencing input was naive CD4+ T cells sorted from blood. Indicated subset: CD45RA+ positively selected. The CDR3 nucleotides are TGTGCCAGCAGCTCCCAGGGTACCACTGAAGCTTTCTTT. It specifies CASSSQGTTEAFF.